Following are 8 T cell receptor beta chains from one sample sequenced in a study of blood T cell repertoires in COVID-19. The assay was immunoSEQ multiplex PCR, and TCRdb's table has in-frame clones only and misses some. The sample has approximately 230,000 clones, around 84% seen once. Input material: PBMCs or T cells enriched from blood (not recorded which). Receptor source: a man aged 18 to 35 who had recovered from COVID-19.

V usage is TRBV6-5 and J usage is TRBJ2-7, with TRBD2 matching 9 bases. Germline V lookup: CDR1 MNHEY, CDR2 SVGAGI. The CDR3 sequence is 13 residues long. V shed 8 bases and J 3 bases; nucleotides not matched to a gene: 5. As DNA, the CDR3 is TGTGCCAGCTTTGGTAGCGGGAGCTACGAGCAGTACTTC. Translating it yields CASFGSGSYEQYF.

This rearrangement joins TRBV2 to TRBJ1-5, with D maybe TRBD1 (5 bases). V lost 8 bases and J 3 bases, leaving 11 bases between the germline ends. This CDR3 contains 13 residues. Looked up from germline, CDR1 is SNHLY and CDR2 is FYNNEI. The CDR3 region is CASLTGPNQPQHF. In nucleotides, the CDR3 is TGTGCCAGCCTCACAGGTCCCAATCAGCCCCAGCATTTT.

The chain combines TRBV3-1 (or the pseudogene TRBV3-2) with TRBJ2-5; 7 bases line up with TRBD2. Germline values: CDR1 LGHDT, CDR2 YNNKEL (reference sequence). Trimming cost V 3 bases and J 2 bases; bases outside gene matches: 6. This CDR3 spans 15 amino acids. The CDR3 nucleotides are TGTGCCAGCAGCCACCAACCGGGGGGTCAAGAGACCCAGTACTTC. Translation: CASSHQPGGQETQYF.

In its sample, this clone was seen once. The CDR3 sequence is CASSLDRLSGSSYNEQFF. CDR3 DNA: TGTGCCAGCAGCTTAGATCGGCTGTCCGGGAGCTCCTACAATGAGCAGTTCTTC. The chain carries TRBV11-3 and TRBJ2-1, with D maybe TRBD2 (6 bases). There are 18 residues in the CDR3. Germline V CDR1 and CDR2: SGHNT, YENEEA. V was pared by 0 bases and J by 0 bases, with 15 bases between.

The chain combines TRBV5-6 with TRBJ1-3; maybe TRBD1 (5 bases). V was pared by 0 bases and J by 7 bases, with 14 bases between. The germline gives CDR1 SGHDT, CDR2 YYEEEE. CDR3 length: 15 amino acids. CDR3 region: CASSLDRGEVNTIYF. In DNA form, the CDR3 reads TGTGCCAGCAGCTTGGATCGGGGGGAGGTGAACACCATATATTTT.

This clone was found once. This sequence joins TRBV7-2 and TRBJ2-3; 12 bases are a match to TRBD2. The J segment lost 7 bases and the V segment lost 5 bases, leaving 4 bases of the junction unmatched. Germline CDR1 is SGHTA and CDR2 is FQGNSA. The CDR3 spans 14 residues. The CDR3 sequence: CASSPGLAGNTQYF. The CDR3 DNA reads as TGTGCCAGCAGCCCAGGACTAGCGGGAAATACGCAGTATTTT.

The gene calls are TRBV12-3 or TRBV12-4 and TRBJ1-2; D ambiguous. The germline V and J ends were trimmed by 3 bases and 8 bases, with 10 bases remaining between them. The CDR3 has 12 residues. Here the CDR3 reads CASSFHRGGYTF. Written as DNA, the CDR3 is TGTGCCAGCAGTTTTCATCGGGGAGGCTACACCTTC.

This rearrangement joins TRBV7-2 to TRBJ2-4, with 16 bases lining up with TRBD2. J was trimmed by 9 bases and V by 5 bases; bases with no gene match: 10. The CDR3 is made up of 17 amino acids. The germline gives CDR1 SGHTA, CDR2 FQGNSA. The CDR3 nucleotides are TGTGCCAGCAGCGCCCGACCGGGACTAGCGGGGGGGGGCATTCAGTACTTC. It is translated as CASSARPGLAGGGIQYF.